The clone carrying this T cell receptor beta chain was counted only a few times. These data originate in a study of radiation and T cells in renal cell carcinoma. The V and J ends lost 2 bases and 7 bases respectively, with 5 bases between them. CDR3 length equals 11 residues. Per the germline V gene, CDR1 is SGHTA and CDR2 is FQGNSA. The time point denotes: baseline pretreatment blood. Indicated treatment: 15 Gy SBRT to primary tumor, nephrectomy 4 weeks later. Sequencing used immunoSEQ multiplex PCR; TCRdb keeps in-frame clones, though not all of them. This table has around 160,000 clones, about nine tenths appearing once.

The rearrangement uses TRBV7-2 and TRBJ1-1; D gene ambiguous. The receptor's source is a woman in her seventies with renal cell carcinoma. Material: blood, obtained from a patient whose treatment included radiotherapy and nephrectomy. CDR3 amino acids: CASSLTVEAFF. The CDR3 region has the DNA TGTGCCAGCAGCTTAACAGTTGAAGCTTTCTTT.